Following are 8 T cell receptor beta chains from one sample sequenced in a study of Ad26.COV2.S vaccination and SARS-CoV-2 variants. Treatment given: about 20 received Ad26.COV2.S at low or high dose, single or two shots; five or six received placebo; per-sample allocation not given. The investigators took samples on day 63 after the first vaccine or placebo injection. The assay was immunoSEQ multiplex PCR, and TCRdb's table has in-frame clones only and misses some. The table has about half a million clones, 70% to 90% seen once. The sample consisted of peripheral blood, taken in a trial of Ad26.COV2.S vaccine versus placebo. Receptors were obtained from a person aged 18 to 59 who received the Ad26.COV2.S COVID-19 vaccine or a placebo.

The chain uses TRBV18 and TRBJ2-3, with 8 bases identical to TRBD1. Germline CDR1 reads KGHSH; CDR2 reads LQKENI. V shed 2 bases, J shed 4 bases, and the junction held 5 bases outside the gene matches. The CDR3 extends over 15 amino acids. CDR3 bases: TGTGCCAGCTCACCAGGACAGGGAGCCGCAGATACGCAGTATTTT. Protein: CASSPGQGAADTQYF.

This chain joins TRBV19 and TRBJ1-6; D gene ambiguous. CDR3 length: 14 amino acids. Between the trimmed V and J ends, which lost 7 bases and 1 base, there was a span of 8 bases. Germline V gene sequence: CDR1 LNHDA, CDR2 SQIVND (reference sequence). The CDR3 DNA sequence: TGTGCCAGTAAGCCAGCATCCTATAATTCACCCCTCCACTTT. Translated: CASKPASYNSPLHF.

The chain couples TRBV19 to TRBJ2-5; 13 nucleotides agree with TRBD2. V was pared by 3 bases and J by 1 base, with 5 bases of the junction left unmatched. Per the germline V gene, CDR1 is LNHDA and CDR2 is SQIVND (reference sequence). The CDR3 extends over 17 amino acids. The CDR3 sequence: CASSISRTSGGQETQYF. The CDR3 nucleotides read TGTGCCAGTAGTATTTCAAGGACTAGCGGGGGCCAAGAGACCCAGTACTTC.

This chain connects TRBV10-2 to TRBJ1-5; D unresolved. V lost 8 bases and J lost 0, with 8 bases in between. This CDR3 spans 13 amino acids. In germline, CDR1 is WSHSY, CDR2 SAAADI. CDR3 sequence reads: CASGSNSNQPQHF. CDR3 bases: TGCGCCAGCGGGTCAAATAGCAATCAGCCCCAGCATTTT.

This sequence joins TRBV5-1 and TRBJ2-2, with D maybe TRBD1 (6 bases). V lost 0 bases to trimming and J lost 7 bases, with 13 bases between them. Germline values: CDR1 SGHRS, CDR2 YFSETQ. The CDR3 length is 15 residues. The CDR3 region has the DNA TGCGCCAGCAGCTTGGCTGGCACAGGGCACGGGGAGCTGTTTTTT. Its translation: CASSLAGTGHGELFF.

V gene TRBV15 combines with J gene TRBJ1-3, with a possible D match to TRBD1 (6 bases). CDR3 size: 15 residues. Germline assignment: CDR1 LNHNV and CDR2 YYDKDF (reference sequence). The ends were cut back, 0 bases at V and 4 bases at J, with 10 bases in the middle. The CDR3 bases are TGTGCCACCAGCAGAGATAGGGGGGTAGGAAACACCATATATTTT. As protein: CATSRDRGVGNTIYF. Combining the CDR3 with reference TRBV15 and TRBJ1-3 gives the whole variable domain DAMVIQNPRYQVTQFGKPVTLSCSQTLNHNVMYWYQQKSSQAPKLLFHYYDKDFNNEADTPDNFQSRRPNTSFCFLDIRSPGLGDTAMYLCATSRDRGVGNTIYFGEGSWLTVV.

The chain is built from TRBV27 and TRBJ1-6; 9 bases match TRBD1. This CDR3 region has 17 residues. CDR1 and CDR2 (germline): MNHEY, SMNVEV (reference sequence). After removal of 5 bases from V and 7 bases from J, the junction contained 12 bases not matched to a gene. Written as DNA, the CDR3 is TGTGCCAGCAGTGACCTGCCCGGGACAGGGTCAAATTCACCCCTCCACTTT. The encoded protein is CASSDLPGTGSNSPLHF.

The chain is built from TRBV5-4 and TRBJ2-7, with D unclear. Trimming took 3 bases from V and 3 from J, leaving 10 bases between them. Per the germline V gene, CDR1 is SGHNT and CDR2 is YYREEE (reference sequence). The CDR3 runs 13 residues. For the CDR3, the DNA is TGTGCCAGCAGCTATCCGGGTTACTACGAGCAGTACTTC. Protein: CASSYPGYYEQYF.